The rows below give T cell receptor beta chains drawn from one sample of a study of CD8 T cells in Susac syndrome. TCRdb passed the immunoSEQ multiplex PCR reads through MiXCR, listing each CDR3 protein once. The sample holds fewer than 85,000 distinct CDR3 sequences; roughly 94% are singletons and the top ten take 0.52%. The sequenced material came from CD8+ T cells from PBMCs. All receptors come from a human donor with Susac syndrome. Both conserved end residues are part of each CDR3. A D gene is named only where the DNA matches it firmly. Where a row states a size, it is once, few, many or the class of an expanded clone; other rows omit it.

v_call: TRBV7-9; d_call: .; clone_size: .; j_call: TRBJ1-2; cdr3_aa: CASSLPSRNYGYTF; cdr3_nt: TGTGCCAGCAGCCTCCCCTCCAGGAACTATGGCTACACCTTC
v_call: TRBV4-3; d_call: .; clone_size: .; j_call: TRBJ2-7; cdr3_aa: CASSQVHSAPKEQYF; cdr3_nt: TGCGCCAGCAGCCAGGTCCATAGCGCCCCTAAGGAGCAGTACTTC
v_call: TRBV2; d_call: .; clone_size: .; j_call: TRBJ2-5; cdr3_aa: CASSAGREWETQYF; cdr3_nt: TGTGCCAGCAGCGCGGGCCGCGAATGGGAGACCCAGTACTTC
v_call: TRBV20-1; d_call: TRBD1; clone_size: once; j_call: TRBJ2-1; cdr3_aa: CSAFNRDRAGNEQFF; cdr3_nt: TGCAGTGCTTTCAACCGGGACAGGGCTGGCAATGAGCAGTTCTTC
v_call: TRBV4-3; d_call: .; clone_size: .; j_call: TRBJ1-5; cdr3_aa: CASSQDSYQPQHF; cdr3_nt: TGCGCCAGCAGCCAAGACAGCTATCAGCCCCAGCATTTT
v_call: TRBV11-2; d_call: TRBD2; clone_size: .; j_call: TRBJ2-7; cdr3_aa: CASSPRASGPDEQYF; cdr3_nt: TGTGCCAGCAGCCCGCGGGCTAGCGGGCCTGACGAGCAGTACTTC
v_call: TRBV4-2; d_call: TRBD1; clone_size: once; j_call: TRBJ1-1; cdr3_aa: CASSQEIGTGRNTEAFF; cdr3_nt: TGTGCCAGCAGCCAAGAGATCGGGACAGGGCGGAACACTGAAGCTTTCTTT
v_call: TRBV12-3/TRBV12-4; d_call: .; clone_size: .; j_call: TRBJ2-3; cdr3_aa: CASSFRPRADTQYF; cdr3_nt: TGTGCCAGCAGTTTCCGACCCCGGGCAGATACGCAGTATTTT
v_call: TRBV30; d_call: TRBD2; clone_size: .; j_call: TRBJ2-3; cdr3_aa: CAWSVLEASGGATDTQYF; cdr3_nt: TGTGCCTGGAGTGTACTGGAGGCTAGCGGGGGGGCCACAGATACGCAGTATTTT
v_call: TRBV6-2/TRBV6-3; d_call: TRBD2; clone_size: .; j_call: TRBJ2-1; cdr3_aa: CASSFGGGEAYNEQFF; cdr3_nt: TGTGCCAGCAGCTTCGGGGGGGGAGAGGCATACAATGAGCAGTTCTTC
v_call: TRBV7-9; d_call: TRBD1; clone_size: .; j_call: TRBJ2-3; cdr3_aa: CASSSKTGALTDTQYF; cdr3_nt: TGTGCCAGCAGCTCCAAGACAGGGGCCCTCACAGATACGCAGTATTTT
v_call: TRBV6-5; d_call: .; clone_size: .; j_call: TRBJ2-7; cdr3_aa: CASSYSGSYEQYF; cdr3_nt: TGTGCCAGCAGTTACTCCGGCTCCTACGAGCAGTACTTC
v_call: TRBV4-1; d_call: .; clone_size: once; j_call: TRBJ2-7; cdr3_aa: CASSLRASGGDEQYF; cdr3_nt: TGCGCCAGCAGCCTACGGGCGAGCGGCGGGGACGAGCAGTACTTC
v_call: TRBV6-6; d_call: .; clone_size: .; j_call: TRBJ2-3; cdr3_aa: CASSYADRNTDTQYF; cdr3_nt: TGTGCCAGCAGTTACGCGGACAGAAACACAGATACGCAGTATTTT
v_call: TRBV4-3; d_call: .; clone_size: .; j_call: TRBJ2-3; cdr3_aa: CASSQGDFRTDTQYF; cdr3_nt: TGCGCCAGCAGCCAGGGGGACTTCCGCACAGATACGCAGTATTTT
v_call: TRBV19; d_call: .; clone_size: .; j_call: TRBJ1-1; cdr3_aa: CASSMTAFTEAFF; cdr3_nt: TGTGCCAGTAGTATGACAGCATTCACTGAAGCTTTCTTT
v_call: TRBV7-8; d_call: TRBD1; clone_size: .; j_call: TRBJ2-1; cdr3_aa: CASNPPPLTGNEQFF; cdr3_nt: TGTGCCAGCAACCCCCCTCCCCTGACAGGGAACGAGCAGTTCTTC
v_call: TRBV9; d_call: TRBD1; clone_size: .; j_call: TRBJ1-5; cdr3_aa: CASSVARDREDQPQHF; cdr3_nt: TGTGCCAGCAGCGTAGCACGGGACAGGGAGGATCAGCCCCAGCATTTT